What follows is one T cell receptor beta chain and its context. The antigen remains undetermined. The CDR3 spans 17 residues. Trimming took 4 bases from V and 0 from J, leaving 19 bases between them. The germline gives CDR1 SEHNR, CDR2 FQNEAQ (reference sequence). This sample stems from a study of T cell responses to AZD1222 COVID-19 vaccine. Some clones are missing from TCRdb's copy, which holds only in-frame ones; the method was immunoSEQ multiplex PCR. The data show roughly 120,000 clones, with approximately 90% seen just once and over 3% held by the top ten. Study-wide findings and caveats: Baseline seropositives among AZD1222 recipients totaled only five or six.

The material sequenced was peripheral blood, taken on day 0 of AZD1222 vaccination. This sequence was found in an adult in good health. This rearrangement joins TRBV7-9 to TRBJ2-7; D uncertain. This CDR3 is CASSSRSALGGSYEQYF. CDR3 bases: TGTGCCAGCAGCTCGCGGTCGGCCCTCGGTGGCTCCTACGAGCAGTACTTC.